Below, 4 T cell receptor beta chains from the same sample are listed, as sequenced in a study of siplizumab effects on memory and regulatory T cells (dated by TCRdb to about 2019). To prepare the library, the immunoSEQ multiplex PCR assay was applied. This immuneACCESS table, as held by TCRdb, lists in-frame sequences with V and J called but not all clones. Of the missing ones, under half trace to an unresolved V gene in checked studies; the others have no known cause. This sample comprises 100,000 or so clones, approximately 90% of them detected only once. The ten largest clones take up 0.9% to 1.4% of the sample. The specimen sequenced was CD4+ T cells sorted from blood. These receptors originate from a human donor in good health.

The chain uses TRBV5-1 and TRBJ2-1; weak D call: TRBD1 (5 bases). V dropped 5 bases and J dropped 0 bases, with 18 bases sitting between them. Germline values: CDR1 SGHRS, CDR2 YFSETQ. The CDR3 contains 17 residues. This CDR3 is CASSPDVGPSSYNEQFF. DNA of the CDR3: TGCGCCAGCAGTCCGGATGTGGGGCCGAGCTCCTACAATGAGCAGTTCTTC.

The rearrangement joins TRBV5-1 to TRBJ2-7, with TRBD2 matching 8 bases. Germline V CDR1 and CDR2: SGHRS, YFSETQ. V gave up 4 bases and J gave up 0 bases; unmatched junction bases: 6. The CDR3 contains 15 residues. The CDR3 DNA is TGCGCCAGCAGCCGACTAGCGCCAACCTCCTACGAGCAGTACTTC. This gives the protein CASSRLAPTSYEQYF.

The chain links TRBV11-3 to TRBJ1-1; tentatively, D is TRBD1 (5 bases). Germline CDR1 is SGHNT and CDR2 is YENEEA. This CDR3 contains 14 residues. The V gene lost 5 bases and the J gene lost 0 bases, with 10 bases spanning the gap. CDR3 in DNA: TGTGCCAGCAGCCCCAACAGGATGAACACTGAAGCTTTCTTT. The encoded protein is CASSPNRMNTEAFF.

The V gene is TRBV11-2, the J gene TRBJ2-5; D not resolved. V was cut by 4 bases and J by 5 bases, with 5 bases left in between. CDR1 and CDR2 (germline): SGHAT, FQNNGV. The CDR3 is 11 amino acids. The CDR3 nucleotides are TGTGCCAGCAGCTCTAGGGAGACCCAGTACTTC. This codes for CASSSRETQYF.